What follows are 20 T cell receptor beta chains derived from one specimen sequenced in a study of PD-1 blockade in classical Hodgkin lymphoma. The protocol was immunoSEQ multiplex PCR, while the TCRdb copy is restricted to in-frame clones and leaves out a portion. Found here are 10,000 to 15,000 clones, 80% to 85% of them singletons; the top ten hold roughly 25%. Every single patient, without exception, relapsed after autologous stem cell transplantation, and brentuximab vedotin exposure varied. The sequencing used peripheral blood mononuclear cells (PBMCs), collected at baseline. These receptors were obtained from a human donor with classical Hodgkin lymphoma.

This clone appeared once. The CDR3 here is CASSLKGLAGGPGETQYF. CDR3 DNA sequence: TGTGCCAGCAGTTTGAAAGGTCTAGCGGGAGGGCCAGGGGAGACCCAGTACTTC. The genes are TRBV28 and TRBJ2-5; TRBD2 matches 12 bases. CDR1 MDHEN and CDR2 SYDVKM come from the germline V gene. The CDR3 consists of 18 residues. The J segment lost 5 bases and the V segment lost 3 bases, leaving 13 bases of the junction unmatched.

The chain is built from TRBV6-1 and TRBJ2-1; D is unclear. The germline V and J ends were trimmed by 4 bases and 2 bases, with 9 bases remaining between them. The CDR3 covers 14 residues. Germline CDR1 reads MNHNS; CDR2 reads SASEGT. The CDR3 region has the DNA TGTGCCAGCAGTGCCGACCCGACCTACAATGAGCAGTTCTTC. Protein product: CASSADPTYNEQFF.

CDR3 sequence reads: CASSQPGTNSNQPQHF. The DNA for the CDR3 is TGTGCCAGCAGTCAGCCCGGGACAAATAGCAATCAGCCCCAGCATTTT. The chain employs TRBV28 and TRBJ1-5; TRBD1 might be the D (6 bases). The CDR3 totals 16 residues. Germline V CDR1 and CDR2: MDHEN, SYDVKM. V dropped 5 bases and J dropped 0 bases, with 14 bases sitting between them.

The genes are TRBV19 and TRBJ2-5; 7 bases fit TRBD1. CDR3 length: 13 amino acids. V trimming: 1 base; J trimming: 4 bases; junction bases outside the gene matches: 0. CDR1 and CDR2 (germline): LNHDA, SQIVND (reference sequence). CDR3 sequence: CASSIGQGETQYF. For the CDR3, the DNA is TGTGCCAGTAGTATAGGACAGGGAGAGACCCAGTACTTC.

The genes are TRBV27 and TRBJ1-2; no clear D gene. This CDR3 has 11 residues. CDR1 and CDR2 from the germline V gene are MNHEY and SMNVEV (reference sequence). V was trimmed by 6 bases and J by 4 bases, leaving 6 bases between them. CDR3 DNA sequence: TGTGCCAGCAGCCCTTCCTATGGCTACACCTTC. Translated, it gives CASSPSYGYTF.

J is TRBJ2-3 and V is TRBV6-5, with 12 positions matching TRBD2. Germline V gene lookup returns CDR1 MNHEY and CDR2 SVGAGI. The trim removed 6 bases at V and 6 bases at J, leaving 7 bases unmatched. The CDR3 is made up of 15 amino acids. As DNA, the CDR3 is TGTGCCAGCAGCCGCATAGGGACTAGCGGGGATACGCAGTATTTT. Protein: CASSRIGTSGDTQYF.

This chain joins TRBV19 and TRBJ2-2, with a weak D call TRBD1 (6 bases). Deletions cut 2 bases from V and 0 bases from J, with 16 bases between. CDR3 length: 18 residues. Germline CDR1 LNHDA, CDR2 SQIVND (reference sequence). Here the CDR3 reads CASSIRGRGPANTGELFF. Written as DNA, the CDR3 is TGTGCCAGTAGTATACGGGGCAGGGGCCCCGCGAACACCGGGGAGCTGTTTTTT.

This clone showed up just a few times. The J gene is TRBJ2-2, the V gene TRBV27, with 7 bases lining up with TRBD2. V lost 3 bases, J lost 4 bases, and 8 bases stayed unmatched. This CDR3 region has 16 residues. Germline values: CDR1 MNHEY, CDR2 SMNVEV (reference sequence). The CDR3: CASSFLRGVRTGELFF. The CDR3 DNA reads TGTGCCAGCAGTTTTCTTCGGGGGGTCCGCACCGGGGAGCTGTTTTTT.

The chain uses TRBV27 and TRBJ1-1; TRBD1 agrees at 7 bases. This CDR3 has 15 residues. CDR1 is MNHEY and CDR2 is SMNVEV in the germline V gene (reference sequence). With V trimmed by 3 bases and J by 5 bases, 9 bases remained unmatched. The CDR3 region has the DNA TGTGCCAGCAGTTTGGACAGGCTCACCGATACTGAAGCTTTCTTT. This gives the protein CASSLDRLTDTEAFF.

This clone was counted a few times. The rearrangement uses TRBV30 and TRBJ1-1; no clear D gene. The CDR3 consists of 15 residues. Germline V gene sequence: CDR1 GTSNPN, CDR2 SVGIG (reference sequence). V lost 2 bases and J 0 bases, leaving 13 bases between the germline ends. CDR3 nucleotide sequence: TGTGCCTGGAGTAAGGGATTCCATATGAACACTGAAGCTTTCTTT. It encodes CAWSKGFHMNTEAFF.

Written as DNA, the CDR3 is TGCGCCAGCAGTTTTAATGGACAGGGGGTGACCAATGAGCAGTTCTTC. It yields the protein CASSFNGQGVTNEQFF. The chain carries TRBV10-1 and TRBJ2-1; 10 bases are shared with TRBD1. The CDR3 is 16 residues long. Germline V gene lookup returns CDR1 WNHNN and CDR2 SYGVQD (reference sequence). The J segment lost 6 bases and the V segment lost 5 bases, leaving 10 bases of the junction unmatched.

As to this clone: The sample holds other DNA sequences that translate to the same CDR3. The chain recombines TRBV5-1 with TRBJ2-7; D is undetermined. The germline CDR1 and CDR2 sequences are SGHRS and YFSETQ. The CDR3 runs to 14 residues. V lost 0 bases and J 0 bases, leaving 7 bases between the germline ends. CDR3: CASSLGRSSYEQYF. CDR3 DNA: TGCGCCAGCAGCTTGGGACGGAGCTCCTACGAGCAGTACTTC.

The chain combines TRBV27 with TRBJ2-5; TRBD1 matches at 9 bases. The CDR3 loop spans 15 amino acids. CDR1 is MNHEY, CDR2 SMNVEV, per germline (reference sequence). Trimming cost V 4 bases and J 5 bases; bases outside gene matches: 8. The CDR3 here is CASSSPGTGRETQYF. The CDR3 coding sequence is TGTGCCAGCAGTTCCCCCGGGACAGGGAGGGAGACCCAGTACTTC.

This clone was detected only a few times. The chain links TRBV7-8 to TRBJ1-2; 7 bases are shared with TRBD1. The V gene's germline CDR1 is SGHVS and CDR2 FQNEAQ. The CDR3 length is 14 residues. Trimming at V came to 0 bases and at J to 4 bases, leaving 2 bases not matched to a gene. CDR3 in amino acids: CASSLAGQVYGYTF. The CDR3 DNA follows: TGTGCCAGCAGCTTAGCAGGACAGGTCTATGGCTACACCTTC.

CDR3 sequence (DNA): TGTGCCAGCAGCTTAATGGCAGGGGGCCAAGAGACCCAGTACTTC. Amino acid sequence: CASSLMAGGQETQYF. The chain links TRBV7-9 to TRBJ2-5, with 7 bases aligning to TRBD1. In germline, CDR1 is SEHNR, CDR2 FQNEAQ (reference sequence). The CDR3 has 15 residues. J lost 1 base, V lost 2 bases, and 4 bases had no gene match.

This clone is a singleton in its sample. This CDR3 is CASSLLGVGEKLFF. Here the CDR3 DNA reads TGTGCCAGCAGTTTACTTGGGGTAGGCGAAAAACTGTTTTTT. The chain couples TRBV27 to TRBJ1-4, with D hard to call. The germline V and J ends were trimmed by 2 bases and 8 bases, with 12 bases remaining between them. The CDR3 runs to 14 residues. Germline-derived CDR1 and CDR2 are MNHEY and SMNVEV (reference sequence).

This clone was counted between two and nine times. In nucleotides, the CDR3 is TGCGCCAGCAGCGCCTCAGGGAATACTGAAGCTTTCTTT. It translates to CASSASGNTEAFF. The chain is built from TRBV5-1 and TRBJ1-1; D is possibly TRBD1 (5 bases). This CDR3 comprises 13 residues. CDR1 is SGHRS and CDR2 is YFSETQ in the germline V gene. Trimming shortened V by 4 bases and J by 5 bases, and 12 bases separated the two germline ends.

The table lists this clone with a few counts. Here the CDR3 reads CAISDPTGTTNTGELFF. The CDR3 DNA sequence: TGTGCCATCAGTGACCCGACAGGGACAACGAACACCGGGGAGCTGTTTTTT. The chain links TRBV10-3 to TRBJ2-2, with TRBD1 matching 7 bases. V lost 3 bases to trimming and J lost 0 bases; unmatched junction nucleotides: 7. The germline gives CDR1 ENHRY, CDR2 SYGVKD. The CDR3 runs to 17 residues.

V is TRBV7-9 and J is TRBJ2-1; 8 bases agree with TRBD1. V trimming: 5 bases; J trimming: 11 bases; junction bases outside the gene matches: 5. The CDR3 contains 12 residues. Germline V CDR1 and CDR2: SEHNR, FQNEAQ (reference sequence). CDR3 loop: CASSPQGAQQFF. The CDR3 DNA follows: TGTGCCAGCAGCCCCCAGGGGGCACAGCAGTTCTTC.

The chain's CDR3 is CASSHEQYF. Here the CDR3 DNA reads TGTGCCAGCAGTCATGAGCAGTACTTC. The chain employs TRBV6-1 and TRBJ2-7; D unclear. Germline V gene lookup returns CDR1 MNHNS and CDR2 SASEGT. The CDR3 runs to 9 residues. With 5 bases removed from V and 7 bases from J, the gap between germline ends came to 3 bases.